The present TCR beta chain was sequenced within a study of blood T cell repertoires in COVID-19. Study details: Whether acute or convalescent, the COVID-19 samples came from the United States, Italy and Spain. T cells, B-cell-depleted T cells, or PBMCs supplied cDNA or gDNA.

As originally analysed: Reference gene primer amplification gave nucleated cell count estimates. Only in-frame clones appear in the TCRdb table, and some are missing; sequencing was by immunoSEQ multiplex PCR. That table gives V, J and clone size, and the DNA gave D and trimming. The data contain 280,000 or so clones, 83% of them singletons. The clonotype originates from a woman aged 45-59 years who had recovered from COVID-19. Source material: peripheral blood.

The CDR3 region is CASSPRDNNEQFF. The DNA for the CDR3 is TGTGCCAGCTCACCACGGGACAACAATGAGCAGTTCTTC. The chain employs TRBV18 and TRBJ2-1, with D tentatively TRBD1 (6 bases). With 1 base removed from V and 5 bases from J, the gap between germline ends came to 6 bases. The CDR3 runs 13 residues. Looked up from germline, CDR1 is KGHSH and CDR2 is LQKENI. Looking up the rest from reference TRBV18 and TRBJ2-1 gives the full variable domain: NAGVMQNPRHLVRRRGQEARLRCSPMKGHSHVYWYRQLPEEGLKFMVYLQKENIIDESGMPKERFSAEFPKEGPSILRIQQVVRGDSAAYFCASSPRDNNEQFFGPGTRLTVL.